This TCR beta chain comes out of a study of cytomegalovirus exposure and HLA in healthy donors. Study summary: Across some 400 genotyped donors, around 80% landed in the Caucasian-associated ancestry cluster. Whole-study results and caveats: A cluster of highly shared sequence variants was likely a sequencing artifact. Earlier results showed most TCR beta V segments being productive about 87% or about 30% of the time. Later work found that TCR association rates differed between HLA loci; DRB1 had the most and HLA-C the fewest.

The V gene's germline CDR1 is GTSNPN and CDR2 SVGIG (reference sequence). The CDR3 consists of 13 residues. Trimming shortened V by 1 base and J by 10 bases, and 16 bases separated the two germline ends. PCR amplification relied on 60 Vbeta primers (plus 13 Jbeta primers). The protocol was immunoSEQ multiplex PCR, while the TCRdb copy is restricted to in-frame clones and leaves out a portion. Counted here are roughly 200,000 clones, less than 80% occurring once; the ten biggest clones make up about 4.4%. On this clone: Its antigen is as yet unknown.

The chain employs TRBV30 and TRBJ1-1; D is unclear. The origin of this receptor is a young woman in good health and CMV-seropositive. The specimen was PBMCs. CDR3 sequence: CAWSAVGSRAAFF. The CDR3 DNA reads as TGTGCCTGGAGTGCAGTAGGGTCGAGGGCAGCTTTCTTT.